The clone carrying this T cell receptor (beta chain) has at least ten counts. Its specificity is not known. This entry is derived from a study of neurological immune-mediated disorders. Overall study findings and caveats: Multiple sclerosis was found to have the least TCR clonal expansion, below healthy controls, and HTLV-1-associated myelopathy the most.

Each CDR3 protein is one row after TCRdb ran MiXCR on the 5' RACE reads. The table shows tens of thousands of distinct CDR3 sequences, with 5.8% occurring only once. The time point denotes: longitudinal time-point 2. The CDR3 runs 13 residues. Germline assignment: CDR1 DFQATT and CDR2 SNEGSKA (reference sequence). V dropped 0 bases and J dropped 10 bases, with 15 bases sitting between them. The J gene is TRBJ1-1, the V gene TRBV20-1; D is ambiguous. Sequencing was performed on PBMCs. This TCR came from a woman aged 60-75 years with multiple sclerosis. CDR3 amino acids: CSARDIVKDGAFF. CDR3 coding DNA: TGCAGTGCTAGAGATATAGTGAAAGACGGAGCTTTCTTT.